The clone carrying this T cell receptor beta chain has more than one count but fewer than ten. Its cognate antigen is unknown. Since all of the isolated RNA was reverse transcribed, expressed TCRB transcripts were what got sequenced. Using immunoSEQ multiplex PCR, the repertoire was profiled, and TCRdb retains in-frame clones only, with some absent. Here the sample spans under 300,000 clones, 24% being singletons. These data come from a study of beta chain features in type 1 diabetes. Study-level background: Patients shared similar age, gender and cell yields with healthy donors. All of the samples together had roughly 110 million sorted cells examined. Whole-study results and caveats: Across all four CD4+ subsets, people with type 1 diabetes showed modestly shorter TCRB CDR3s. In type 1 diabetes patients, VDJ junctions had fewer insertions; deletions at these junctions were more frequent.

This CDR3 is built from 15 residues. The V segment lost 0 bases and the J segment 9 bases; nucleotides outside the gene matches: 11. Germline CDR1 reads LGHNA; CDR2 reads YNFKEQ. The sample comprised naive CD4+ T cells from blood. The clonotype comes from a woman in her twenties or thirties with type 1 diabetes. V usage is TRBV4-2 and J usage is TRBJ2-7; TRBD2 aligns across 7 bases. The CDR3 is CASSQEAGVIIRQYF. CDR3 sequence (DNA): TGTGCCAGCAGCCAAGAGGCGGGAGTTATTATTCGGCAGTACTTC.